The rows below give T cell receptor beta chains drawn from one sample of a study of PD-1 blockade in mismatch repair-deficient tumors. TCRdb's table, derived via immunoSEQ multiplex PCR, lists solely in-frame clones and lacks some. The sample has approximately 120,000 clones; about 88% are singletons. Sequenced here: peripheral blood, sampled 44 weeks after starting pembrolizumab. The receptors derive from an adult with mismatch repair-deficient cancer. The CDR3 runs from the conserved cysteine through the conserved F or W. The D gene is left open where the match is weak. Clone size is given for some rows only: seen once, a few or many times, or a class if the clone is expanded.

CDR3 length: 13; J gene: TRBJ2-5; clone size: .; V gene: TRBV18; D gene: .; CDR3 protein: CASSKGVRETQYF; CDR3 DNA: TGTGCCAGCTCAAAGGGGGTCAGGGAGACCCAGTACTTC
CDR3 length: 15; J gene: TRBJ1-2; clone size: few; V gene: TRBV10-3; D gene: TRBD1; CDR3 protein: CAISPRVDRDYGYTF; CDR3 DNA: TGTGCCATCAGTCCCCGAGTTGACAGGGACTATGGCTACACCTTC
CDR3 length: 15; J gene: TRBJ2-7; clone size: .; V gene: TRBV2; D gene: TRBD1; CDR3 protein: CASSSWVPLGQEKYF; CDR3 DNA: TGTGCCAGCAGTTCCTGGGTCCCGCTGGGACAGGAAAAATACTTC
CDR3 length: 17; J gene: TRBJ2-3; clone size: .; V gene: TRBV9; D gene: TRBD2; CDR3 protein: CASSAPGLGAGADTQYF; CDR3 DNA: TGTGCCAGCAGCGCGCCGGGACTAGGTGCAGGGGCAGATACGCAGTATTTT
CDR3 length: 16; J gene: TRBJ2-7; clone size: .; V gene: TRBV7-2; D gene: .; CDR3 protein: CASSLSPGEIPYEQYF; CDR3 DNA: TGTGCCAGCAGCTTAAGTCCGGGGGAGATCCCCTACGAGCAGTACTTC
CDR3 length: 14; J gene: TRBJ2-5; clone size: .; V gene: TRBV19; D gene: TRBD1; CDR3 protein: CASRGQGRGETQYF; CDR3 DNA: TGTGCCAGTAGGGGACAGGGGAGAGGTGAGACCCAGTACTTC
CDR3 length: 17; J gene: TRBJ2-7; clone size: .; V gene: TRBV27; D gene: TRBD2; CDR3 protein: CASSIPPSGSGEVKQYF; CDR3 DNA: TGTGCCAGCAGTATACCCCCTTCGGGTAGCGGGGAGGTGAAGCAGTACTTC
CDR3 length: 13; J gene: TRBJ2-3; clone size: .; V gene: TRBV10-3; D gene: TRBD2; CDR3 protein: CAITSGRGDTQYF; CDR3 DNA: TGTGCCATCACTAGCGGGAGGGGAGATACGCAGTATTTT
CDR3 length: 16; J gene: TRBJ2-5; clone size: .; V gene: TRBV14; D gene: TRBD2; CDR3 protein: CASGRTGLADQETQYF; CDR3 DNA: TGTGCCAGCGGCCGAACAGGACTAGCGGACCAAGAGACCCAGTACTTC
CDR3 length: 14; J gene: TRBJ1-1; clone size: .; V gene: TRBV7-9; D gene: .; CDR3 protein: CASTGTRGPLEAFF; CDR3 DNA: TGTGCCAGCACCGGGACCCGGGGGCCCCTTGAAGCTTTCTTT
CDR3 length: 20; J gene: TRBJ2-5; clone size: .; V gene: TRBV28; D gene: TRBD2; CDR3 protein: CASSLSREGLAGGPSETQYF; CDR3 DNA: TGTGCCAGCAGTTTATCGCGAGAGGGGCTAGCGGGAGGGCCCTCGGAGACCCAGTACTTC
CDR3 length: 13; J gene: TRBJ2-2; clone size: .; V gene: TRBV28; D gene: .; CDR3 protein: CASSKLNTGELFF; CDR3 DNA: TGTGCCAGCAGTAAACTAAACACCGGGGAGCTGTTTTTT
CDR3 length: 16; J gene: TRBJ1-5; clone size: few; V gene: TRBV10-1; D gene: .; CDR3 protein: CASKGTPRLLNQPQHF; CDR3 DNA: TGCGCCAGCAAGGGAACCCCTCGGCTCCTTAATCAGCCCCAGCATTTT
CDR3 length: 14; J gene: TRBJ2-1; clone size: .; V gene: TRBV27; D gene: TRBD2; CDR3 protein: CASRRTSGYNEQFF; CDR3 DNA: TGTGCCAGCAGGCGGACTAGCGGGTACAATGAGCAGTTCTTC
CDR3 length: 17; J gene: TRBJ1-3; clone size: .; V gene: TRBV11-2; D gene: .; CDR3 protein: CASSFPNRVISGNTIYF; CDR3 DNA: TGTGCCAGCAGCTTCCCTAACAGGGTTATCTCTGGAAACACCATATATTTT
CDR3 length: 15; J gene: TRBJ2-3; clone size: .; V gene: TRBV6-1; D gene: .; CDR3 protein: CASTLDGGSTDTQYF; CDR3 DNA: TGTGCCAGCACCCTGGATGGAGGGAGCACAGATACGCAGTATTTT
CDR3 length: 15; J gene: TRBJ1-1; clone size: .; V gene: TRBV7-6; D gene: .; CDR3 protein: CASSAELDRNTEAFF; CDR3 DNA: TGTGCCAGCAGCGCCGAATTAGACAGGAACACTGAAGCTTTCTTT
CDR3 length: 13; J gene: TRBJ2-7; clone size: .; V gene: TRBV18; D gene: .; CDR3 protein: CASSPGLTYEQYF; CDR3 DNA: TGTGCCAGCTCACCAGGCCTAACCTACGAGCAGTACTTC
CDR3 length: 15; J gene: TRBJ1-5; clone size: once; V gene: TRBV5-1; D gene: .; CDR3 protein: CASSRGDGFNQPQHF; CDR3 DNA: TGCGCCAGCAGCCGGGGCGACGGCTTTAATCAGCCCCAGCATTTT
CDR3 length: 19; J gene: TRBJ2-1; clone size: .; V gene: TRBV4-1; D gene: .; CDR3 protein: CASSQEGRPGQGAYNEQFF; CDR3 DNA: TGCGCCAGCAGCCAAGAAGGGCGACCGGGGCAGGGTGCCTACAATGAGCAGTTCTTC
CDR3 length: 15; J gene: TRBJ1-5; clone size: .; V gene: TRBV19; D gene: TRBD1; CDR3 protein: CASSIVGTGSQPQHF; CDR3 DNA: TGTGCCAGTAGTATAGTCGGGACAGGGAGCCAGCCCCAGCATTTT
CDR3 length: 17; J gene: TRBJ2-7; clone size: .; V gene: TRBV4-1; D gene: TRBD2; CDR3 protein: CASSQVSGLAGAYEQYF; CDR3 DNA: TGCGCCAGCAGCCAAGTGTCGGGACTAGCGGGAGCCTACGAGCAGTACTTC
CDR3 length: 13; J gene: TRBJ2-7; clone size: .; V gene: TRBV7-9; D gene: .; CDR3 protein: CASSLVATYEQYF; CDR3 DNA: TGTGCCAGCAGCTTAGTGGCTACCTACGAGCAGTACTTC
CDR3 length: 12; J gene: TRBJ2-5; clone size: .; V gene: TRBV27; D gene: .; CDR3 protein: CASSPDFETQYF; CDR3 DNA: TGTGCCAGCAGCCCCGACTTCGAGACCCAGTACTTC
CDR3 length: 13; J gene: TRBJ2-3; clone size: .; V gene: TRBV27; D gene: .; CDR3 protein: CASMEGVLDTQYF; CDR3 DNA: TGTGCCAGCATGGAGGGAGTGCTAGATACGCAGTATTTT
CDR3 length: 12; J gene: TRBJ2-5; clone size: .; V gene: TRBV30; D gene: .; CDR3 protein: CAWSVGGETQYF; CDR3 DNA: TGTGCCTGGAGTGTTGGCGGGGAGACCCAGTACTTC
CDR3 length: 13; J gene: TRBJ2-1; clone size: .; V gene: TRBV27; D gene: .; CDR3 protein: CASSFTPYNEQFF; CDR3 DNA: TGTGCCAGCAGTTTTACTCCTTACAATGAGCAGTTCTTC
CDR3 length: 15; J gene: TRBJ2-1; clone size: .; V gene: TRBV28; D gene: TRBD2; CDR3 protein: CASRYSGTPYNEQFF; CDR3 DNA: TGTGCCAGCAGGTATAGCGGGACCCCCTACAATGAGCAGTTCTTC
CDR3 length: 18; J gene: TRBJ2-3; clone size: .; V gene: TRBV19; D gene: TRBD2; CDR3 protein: CASSIAPGGSGRWDTQYF; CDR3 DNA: TGTGCCAGTAGTATCGCCCCGGGGGGAAGCGGGAGGTGGGATACGCAGTATTTT
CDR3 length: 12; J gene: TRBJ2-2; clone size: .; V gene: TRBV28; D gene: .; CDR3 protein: CASRLNTGELFF; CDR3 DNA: TGTGCCAGCAGGCTGAACACCGGGGAGCTGTTTTTT
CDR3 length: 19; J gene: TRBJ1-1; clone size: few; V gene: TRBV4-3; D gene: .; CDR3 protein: CASSQDILIGGGMNTEAFF; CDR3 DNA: TGCGCCAGCAGCCAAGATATTTTGATAGGTGGGGGGATGAACACTGAAGCTTTCTTT
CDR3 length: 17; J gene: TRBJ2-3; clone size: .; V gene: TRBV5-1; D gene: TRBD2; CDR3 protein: CASSTIGLAGGDLTQYF; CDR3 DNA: TGCGCCAGCAGCACTATCGGACTAGCGGGAGGTGACCTTACGCAGTATTTT
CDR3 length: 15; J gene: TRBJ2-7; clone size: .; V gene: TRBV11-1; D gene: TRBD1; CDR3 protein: CASSPSRDSRYEQYF; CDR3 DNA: TGTGCCAGCAGCCCTTCCCGGGACAGTCGCTACGAGCAGTACTTC
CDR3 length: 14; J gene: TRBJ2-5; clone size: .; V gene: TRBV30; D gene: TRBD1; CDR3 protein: CAWYGTGAKETQYF; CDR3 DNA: TGTGCCTGGTACGGGACAGGGGCAAAAGAGACCCAGTACTTC
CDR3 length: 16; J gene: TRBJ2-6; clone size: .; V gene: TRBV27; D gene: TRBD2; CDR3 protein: CASSLVGGAGANVLTF; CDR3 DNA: TGTGCCAGCAGTTTAGTGGGAGGGGCTGGGGCCAACGTCCTGACTTTC
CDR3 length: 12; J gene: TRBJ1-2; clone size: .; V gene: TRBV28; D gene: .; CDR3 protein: CASSILRAGYTF; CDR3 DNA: TGTGCCAGCAGTATTCTAAGGGCTGGCTACACCTTC
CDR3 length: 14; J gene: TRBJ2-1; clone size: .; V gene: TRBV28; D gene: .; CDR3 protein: CASSPLQGNNEQFF; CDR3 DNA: TGTGCCAGCAGTCCCCTACAGGGTAACAATGAGCAGTTCTTC
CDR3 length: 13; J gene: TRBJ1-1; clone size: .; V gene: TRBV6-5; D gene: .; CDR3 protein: CASSPKMNTEAFF; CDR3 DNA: TGTGCCAGCAGTCCCAAGATGAACACTGAAGCTTTCTTT
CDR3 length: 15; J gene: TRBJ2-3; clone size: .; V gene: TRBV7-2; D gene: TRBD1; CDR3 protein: CASSSQGAVTDTQYF; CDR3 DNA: TGTGCCAGCAGCTCCCAGGGGGCCGTGACAGATACGCAGTATTTT
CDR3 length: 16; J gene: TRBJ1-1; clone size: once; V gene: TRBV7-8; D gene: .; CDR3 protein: CASSLEYGGHNTEAFF; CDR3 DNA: TGTGCCAGCAGCTTAGAGTACGGGGGGCACAACACTGAAGCTTTCTTT
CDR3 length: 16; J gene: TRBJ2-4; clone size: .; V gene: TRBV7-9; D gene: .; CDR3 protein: CASSLDWKSAKNIQYF; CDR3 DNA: TGTGCCAGCAGCTTAGATTGGAAATCAGCCAAAAACATTCAGTACTTC
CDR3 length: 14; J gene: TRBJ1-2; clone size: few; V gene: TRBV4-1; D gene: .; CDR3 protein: CASSQAIRRDGYTF; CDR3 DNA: TGCGCCAGCAGCCAAGCAATCCGCAGGGATGGCTACACCTTC
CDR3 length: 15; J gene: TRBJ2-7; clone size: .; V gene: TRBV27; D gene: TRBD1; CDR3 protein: CASSSPGQGVLEQYF; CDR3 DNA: TGTGCCAGCAGTTCCCCGGGACAGGGTGTCCTCGAGCAGTACTTC
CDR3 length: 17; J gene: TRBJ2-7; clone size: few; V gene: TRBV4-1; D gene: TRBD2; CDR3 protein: CASSHLLAGVGNYEQYF; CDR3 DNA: TGCGCCAGCAGTCACCTACTAGCGGGAGTCGGGAACTACGAGCAGTACTTC
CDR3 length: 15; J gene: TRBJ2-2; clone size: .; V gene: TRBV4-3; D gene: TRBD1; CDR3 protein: CASSRDRSGVGELFF; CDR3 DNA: TGCGCCAGCAGCAGGGACAGGTCAGGGGTCGGGGAGCTGTTTTTT
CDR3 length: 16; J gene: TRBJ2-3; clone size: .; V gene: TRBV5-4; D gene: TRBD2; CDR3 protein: CASSLGTSPSTDTQYF; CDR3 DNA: TGTGCCAGCAGCCTCGGGACTAGCCCTAGCACAGATACGCAGTATTTT
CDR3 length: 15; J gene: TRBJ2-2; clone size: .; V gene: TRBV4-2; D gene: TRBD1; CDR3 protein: CASSVDRVDYRELFF; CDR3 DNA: TGTGCCAGCAGCGTCGACAGGGTGGATTACCGGGAGCTGTTTTTT
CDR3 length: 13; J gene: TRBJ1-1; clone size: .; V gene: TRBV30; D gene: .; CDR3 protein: CAWSVGVYTEAFF; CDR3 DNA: TGTGCCTGGAGTGTAGGAGTCTACACTGAAGCTTTCTTT
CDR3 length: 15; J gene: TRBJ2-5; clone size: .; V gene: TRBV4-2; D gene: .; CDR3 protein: CASSQEGGEQETQYF; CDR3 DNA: TGTGCCAGCAGCCAAGAAGGCGGGGAGCAAGAGACCCAGTACTTC
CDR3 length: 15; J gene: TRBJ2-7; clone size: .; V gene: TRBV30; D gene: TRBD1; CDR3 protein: CAWSVRQGWTYEQYF; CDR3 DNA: TGTGCCTGGAGTGTACGACAGGGGTGGACCTACGAGCAGTACTTC
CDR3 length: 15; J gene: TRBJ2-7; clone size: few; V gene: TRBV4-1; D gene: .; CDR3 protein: CASSQDGGASYEQYF; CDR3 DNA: TGCGCCAGCAGCCAAGATGGGGGAGCCTCCTACGAGCAGTACTTC
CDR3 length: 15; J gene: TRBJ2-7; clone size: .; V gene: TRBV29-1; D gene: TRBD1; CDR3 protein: CSVELVGTGGYEQYF; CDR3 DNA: TGCAGCGTTGAGCTTGTCGGGACAGGGGGCTACGAGCAGTACTTC
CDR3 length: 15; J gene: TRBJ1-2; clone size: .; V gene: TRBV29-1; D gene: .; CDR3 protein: CSVEEFASNAYGYTF; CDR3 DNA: TGCAGCGTTGAAGAATTCGCCAGCAACGCATATGGCTACACCTTC